This TCR beta chain was sequenced during a study of relationships among human T cell subsets. From mRNA, alpha and beta CDR3 regions were amplified using semiquantitative ARM-PCR. ARM-PCR used tagged nested gene-specific primers, then communal superprimers for exponential amplification. TCRdb fed the multiplex PCR reads into MiXCR, producing one record per CDR3 protein. The table has over 13,000 distinct CDR3 sequences, about 56% seen once. The sample was total T cells sorted from blood. This clonotype originated in a man in his forties in good health.

As DNA, the CDR3 is TGTGCCAGCCAGGGGGGGATGAACAATGAGCAGTTCTTC. Its translation: CASQGGMNNEQFF. V and J are TRBV6-6 and TRBJ2-1; D tentatively fits TRBD1 or TRBD2 (7 bases each). From germline, CDR1 is MNHNY and CDR2 SVGAGI (reference sequence). V was shortened by 8 bases and J by 5 bases, with 13 bases between the two germline ends. The CDR3 runs 13 residues.